This entry lists 29 T cell receptor beta chains sequenced from one sample in a study of T cell repertoires in cytomegalovirus infection. TCRdb itself ran the reads through MiXCR, one entry per CDR3 protein. The sample has about 260,000 distinct CDR3 sequences, approximately 8.3% seen once. Sequencing used PBMCs. All receptors derive from a human donor in good health (CMV status not recorded). Some clones in this sample may be carry-over from other donors' samples.

J is TRBJ1-5 and V is TRBV19; 7 positions agree with TRBD1. The V and J ends lost 3 bases and 9 bases, in that order; junction bases with no gene match: 11. This CDR3 is 15 amino acids long. The V gene's germline CDR1 is LNHDA and CDR2 SQIVND (reference sequence). The CDR3 DNA reads TGTGCCAGTAGTATCGTACAAGGTCAGGGGGGGCCCCAGCATTTT. Translated: CASSIVQGQGGPQHF.

A word on this clonotype: The limits of the CDR3 on the DNA are not certain, so only TCRdb's listed CDR3 is given. The chain is built from TRBV7-2 and TRBJ1-2. Including both end residues, the CDR3 is 14 amino acids long. CDR1 and CDR2 (germline): SGHTA, FQGNSA. CDR3 protein: CASSLVGGGSIPTF.

This clonotype has at least ten counts. V gene TRBV7-2 combines with J gene TRBJ2-3; possibly TRBD2 for D (6 bases). The CDR3 loop spans 15 amino acids. Germline values: CDR1 SGHTA, CDR2 FQGNSA. V was cut by 5 bases and J by 7 bases, with 19 bases left in between. The CDR3 DNA is TGTGCCAGCAGCGAGGGCGGGGCGCCACAATATACGCAGTATTTT. Its protein is CASSEGGAPQYTQYF.

This clonotype was counted ten times or more. The gene calls are TRBV7-2 and TRBJ2-1, with D uncertain. CDR3 length equals 15 residues. V shed 1 base and J shed 0 bases, with 7 bases lying between them. Germline CDR1 and CDR2: SGHTA and FQGNSA. CDR3 amino acids: CASSLDFDSYNEQFF. CDR3 DNA sequence: TGTGCCAGCAGCTTAGACTTTGACTCCTACAATGAGCAGTTCTTC.

This clonotype was observed many times. The chain couples TRBV2 to TRBJ2-1; 8 bases map to TRBD2. The CDR3 extends over 16 amino acids. Germline V CDR1 and CDR2: SNHLY, FYNNEI. V shed 4 bases, J shed 4 bases, and the junction held 9 bases outside the gene matches. The CDR3 DNA is TGTGCCAGCAGTGGTTCGGGGGGGTCGTCTTACAATGAGCAGTTCTTC. Its translation is CASSGSGGSSYNEQFF.

At least ten counts were recorded for this clonotype. The genes are TRBV7-2 and TRBJ2-3, with 9 bases identical to TRBD2. Looked up from germline, CDR1 is SGHTA and CDR2 is FQGNSA. CDR3 length: 16 amino acids. V dropped 1 base and J dropped 1; count of bases not matched to a gene: 3. Here the CDR3 reads CASSLGAGGRTDTQYF. In DNA form, the CDR3 reads TGTGCCAGCAGCTTAGGAGCGGGGGGCCGCACAGATACGCAGTATTTT.

This clonotype was observed many times. The rearrangement joins TRBV7-8 to TRBJ1-4; D possibly corresponds to TRBD1 (6 bases). The CDR3 length is 15 residues. The V gene's germline CDR1 is SGHVS and CDR2 FQNEAQ. The germline V and J ends were trimmed by 5 bases and 3 bases, with 13 bases remaining between them. CDR3 DNA sequence: TGTGCCAGCAGCCTGAAGGACAGCCCTAATGAAAAACTGTTTTTT. Its translation: CASSLKDSPNEKLFF.

This clonotype came up many times. CDR3 sequence (DNA): TGTGCCAGCAGCTTAGACAGGGCTGATCAGCCCCAGCATTTT. It codes for CASSLDRADQPQHF. V is TRBV7-8 and J is TRBJ1-5; possibly TRBD1 for D (6 bases). Germline V gives CDR1 SGHVS, CDR2 FQNEAQ. The CDR3 extends over 14 amino acids. With 1 base removed from V and 5 bases from J, the gap between germline ends came to 9 bases.

This clonotype was seen repeatedly, ten times or more. CDR3 loop: CASSLAFDSNNEKLFF. For the CDR3, the DNA is TGTGCCAGCAGCTTAGCGTTCGACAGTAATAATGAAAAACTGTTTTTT. The chain joins TRBV7-2 to TRBJ1-4; TRBD1 might be the D (5 bases). CDR3 length: 16 residues. V gave up 0 bases and J gave up 4 bases, with 12 bases separating them. In germline, CDR1 is SGHTA, CDR2 FQGNSA.

This clonotype was counted at least ten times. V usage is TRBV7-6 and J usage is TRBJ1-1; D unclear. Per the germline V gene, CDR1 is SGHVS and CDR2 is FNYEAQ. The CDR3 is made up of 12 amino acids. V was clipped by 5 bases and J by 0 bases, with 4 bases between them. CDR3 sequence (DNA): TGTGCCAGCAGCCCCCTGAACACTGAAGCTTTCTTT. Translated: CASSPLNTEAFF. The complete variable domain, with remaining parts taken from reference TRBV7-6 and TRBJ1-1, reads GAGVSQSPRYKVTKRGQDVALRCDPISGHVSLYWYRQALGQGPEFLTYFNYEAQQDKSGLPNDRFSAERPEGSISTLTIQRTEQRDSAMYRCASSPLNTEAFFGQGTRLTVV.

This clonotype was detected many times. The chain is built from TRBV7-6 and TRBJ1-5; D might be TRBD1 (5 bases). Trimming cost V 1 base and J 2 bases, with 9 bases left between them. The germline gives CDR1 SGHVS, CDR2 FNYEAQ. The CDR3 contains 15 residues. The CDR3 loop reads CASSLEGKGNQPQHF. CDR3 sequence (DNA): TGTGCCAGCAGCTTAGAGGGGAAGGGCAATCAGCCCCAGCATTTT.

The CDR3 sequence is CASSPGWGGNTEAFF. The CDR3 coding sequence is TGTGCCAGCAGCCCAGGGTGGGGGGGGAACACTGAAGCTTTCTTT. The chain carries TRBV11-3 and TRBJ1-1; a weak D match, TRBD1 (5 bases). The CDR3 has 15 amino acids. The V end lost 5 bases, the J end lost 1 base, and 14 bases lay between the germline ends. Germline CDR1 reads SGHNT; CDR2 reads YENEEA.

Of note for this clonotype: With a much larger clone just one base away, this may be a read error. It is likely a read error, because the conserved phenylalanine at the end of the CDR3 is missing. The V gene is TRBV4-2, the J gene TRBJ1-5, with 10 bases fitting TRBD1. V shed 9 bases, J shed 5 bases, and the junction held 7 bases outside the gene matches. Germline V gene lookup returns CDR1 LGHNA and CDR2 YNFKEQ. The CDR3 runs 14 residues. This CDR3 reads CASSGTGEDQPQHS. CDR3 nucleotide sequence: TGTGCCAGTTCGGGGACAGGGGAAGATCAGCCCCAGCATTCT.

This clonotype was recorded many times. This chain uses TRBV7-2 with TRBJ2-7, with D maybe TRBD2 (5 bases). Deletions cut 4 bases from V and 5 bases from J, with 12 bases between. Germline assignment: CDR1 SGHTA and CDR2 FQGNSA. The CDR3 runs 13 residues. The CDR3 DNA is TGTGCCAGCAGCTCCCCCGGGGAGCACGAGCAGTACTTC. Translated, it gives CASSSPGEHEQYF.

This clonotype showed up just a few times. The chain is built from TRBV19 and TRBJ2-1; a weak D match, TRBD1 (6 bases). Germline assignment: CDR1 LNHDA and CDR2 SQIVND (reference sequence). The CDR3 runs to 19 residues. V gave up 2 bases and J gave up 5 bases, with 25 bases separating them. CDR3 DNA: TGTGCCAGTAGTATATATATCACGGTAAGGGGGACAACGGACAATGAGCAGTTCTTC. Protein sequence: CASSIYITVRGTTDNEQFF. The full variable domain, with the rest looked up from reference TRBV19 and TRBJ2-1, is DGGITQSPKYLFRKEGQNVTLSCEQNLNHDAMYWYRQDPGQGLRLIYYSQIVNDFQKGDIAEGYSVSREKKESFPLTVTSAQKNPTAFYLCASSIYITVRGTTDNEQFFGPGTRLTVL.

The chain employs TRBV4-3 and TRBJ1-4, with D uncertain. V gave up 3 bases and J gave up 8 bases, with 13 bases separating them. Germline CDR1 and CDR2: LGHNA and YSLEER. The CDR3 is 14 amino acids. The CDR3 reads CASSQAYRTEKLFF. In DNA form, the CDR3 reads TGCGCCAGCAGCCAGGCTTATAGGACGGAAAAACTGTTTTTT.

The chain recombines TRBV29-1 with TRBJ1-2; no clear D gene. Trimming pared 1 base from V and 4 bases from J, leaving 16 bases between. CDR3 length equals 15 residues. CDR1 and CDR2 from the germline V gene are SQVTM and ANQGSEA. CDR3 in amino acids: CSVEGPGGEIYGYTF. In DNA form, the CDR3 reads TGCAGCGTTGAAGGTCCCGGTGGGGAGATCTATGGCTACACCTTC.

This clonotype came up many times. This rearrangement joins TRBV7-2 to TRBJ2-3; no definite D call. CDR1 is SGHTA and CDR2 is FQGNSA in the germline V gene. Trimming took 1 base from V and 4 from J, leaving 3 bases between them. The CDR3 spans 12 residues. In nucleotides, the CDR3 is TGTGCCAGCAGCTTAGTTCCAGATACGCAGTATTTT. This gives the protein CASSLVPDTQYF.

Many counts were recorded for this clonotype. The chain employs TRBV28 and TRBJ1-5; no clear D gene. This CDR3 is 11 amino acids long. Germline CDR1 MDHEN, CDR2 SYDVKM. Trimming pared 5 bases from V and 11 bases from J, leaving 10 bases between. This CDR3 reads CASSETGTQHF. Written as DNA, the CDR3 is TGTGCCAGCAGTGAAACCGGGACCCAGCATTTT.

This clonotype was counted between two and nine times. The genes are TRBV7-2 and TRBJ2-1; no definite D call. CDR1 SGHTA and CDR2 FQGNSA come from the germline V gene. V lost 3 bases to trimming and J lost 10 bases, with 13 bases between them. CDR3 length equals 13 residues. The DNA for the CDR3 is TGTGCCAGCAGCTTGGGCCTAACCGTCGAGCAGTTCTTC. It translates to CASSLGLTVEQFF.

Many counts were recorded for this clonotype. This chain joins TRBV12-3 or TRBV12-4 and TRBJ1-1, with TRBD1 matching 7 bases. This CDR3 is 15 amino acids long. With V trimmed by 5 bases and J by 2 bases, 8 bases remained unmatched. Here the CDR3 reads CASSPHRGLNTEAFF. The CDR3 nucleotides read TGTGCCAGCAGTCCCCACAGGGGTTTAAACACTGAAGCTTTCTTT.

This clonotype was seen ten or more times. The CDR3 region has the DNA TGTGCCAGCATCCCCTCCCTTGCCGGGGCCCAAGAGACCCAGTACTTC. Translated: CASIPSLAGAQETQYF. The chain joins TRBV28 to TRBJ2-5; perhaps D is TRBD1 or TRBD2 (5 bases each). The V end was cut by 7 bases, the J end by 1 base, with 19 bases between. This CDR3 contains 16 residues. The germline V gene has CDR1 MDHEN and CDR2 SYDVKM.

In its sample, this clonotype was seen a few times. The CDR3 region has the DNA TGCAGTGCTAGATTACCGCCGCCGAACTATGGCTACACCTTC. Its protein product is CSARLPPPNYGYTF. The chain has TRBV20-1 and TRBJ1-2; D gene uncertain. The CDR3 sequence is 14 residues long. CDR1 and CDR2 from the germline V gene are DFQATT and SNEGSKA (reference sequence). With 2 bases removed from V and 2 bases from J, the gap between germline ends came to 12 bases.

About this clonotype: One end of the junction does not line up with germline, which may come from a read error. In DNA, the CDR3 is TGTGCCAGCAGCCCCGAGGCGGGGATTGGAACTAATGAAAAACTGTTTTTT. It specifies CASSPEAGIGTNEKLFF. The J gene is TRBJ1-4, the V gene TRBV4-1; D is unresolved. Germline-derived CDR1 and CDR2 are MGHRA and YSYEKL. This CDR3 comprises 17 residues.

The sample holds many counts of this clonotype. The J gene is TRBJ2-5, the V gene TRBV12-3 or TRBV12-4, with D hard to call. The germline V and J ends were trimmed by 9 bases and 5 bases, with 10 bases remaining between them. The CDR3 spans 11 residues. The CDR3 nucleotides are TGTGCCAGTGCTGGGCCGGAGACCCAGTACTTC. Its translation is CASAGPETQYF.

The sample holds many counts of this clonotype. The chain links TRBV7-2 to TRBJ2-4, with D hard to call. Looked up from germline, CDR1 is SGHTA and CDR2 is FQGNSA. V lost 1 base, J lost 0 bases, and 7 bases lay in between. CDR3 length: 15 residues. CDR3 sequence reads: CASSLVALAKNIQYF. The CDR3 DNA sequence: TGTGCCAGCAGCTTAGTAGCTCTAGCCAAAAACATTCAGTACTTC.

This clonotype appeared a few times. The rearrangement links TRBV13 to TRBJ1-5; 8 nucleotides align to TRBD1. The V gene's germline CDR1 is PRHDT and CDR2 FYEKMQ (reference sequence). The CDR3 is 16 residues long. With V trimmed by 5 bases and J by 1 base, 7 bases remained unmatched. CDR3 DNA: TGTGCCAGCAGCCCCGGGGGACAGGCAAGCAATCAGCCCCAGCATTTT. Translating it yields CASSPGGQASNQPQHF.

This clonotype was counted at least ten times. The chain combines TRBV6-2 or TRBV6-3 with TRBJ1-1; D is ambiguous. V lost 7 bases, J lost 1 base, and 10 bases lay in between. CDR1 is MNHEY and CDR2 is SVGEGT in the germline V gene. The CDR3 spans 13 residues. The CDR3 region is CASKGTGNTEAFF. The DNA for the CDR3 is TGTGCCAGCAAAGGCACCGGGAACACTGAAGCTTTCTTT.

This clonotype was observed at least ten times. The V gene is TRBV7-2, the J gene TRBJ1-5, with D tentatively TRBD1 (6 bases). V was shortened by 7 bases and J by 5 bases, with 15 bases between the two germline ends. The CDR3 extends over 14 amino acids. Germline V gene sequence: CDR1 SGHTA, CDR2 FQGNSA. The CDR3 DNA reads as TGTGCCAGCACCCTAGGGGCAGGGGATCAGCCCCAGCATTTT. Amino acids: CASTLGAGDQPQHF.